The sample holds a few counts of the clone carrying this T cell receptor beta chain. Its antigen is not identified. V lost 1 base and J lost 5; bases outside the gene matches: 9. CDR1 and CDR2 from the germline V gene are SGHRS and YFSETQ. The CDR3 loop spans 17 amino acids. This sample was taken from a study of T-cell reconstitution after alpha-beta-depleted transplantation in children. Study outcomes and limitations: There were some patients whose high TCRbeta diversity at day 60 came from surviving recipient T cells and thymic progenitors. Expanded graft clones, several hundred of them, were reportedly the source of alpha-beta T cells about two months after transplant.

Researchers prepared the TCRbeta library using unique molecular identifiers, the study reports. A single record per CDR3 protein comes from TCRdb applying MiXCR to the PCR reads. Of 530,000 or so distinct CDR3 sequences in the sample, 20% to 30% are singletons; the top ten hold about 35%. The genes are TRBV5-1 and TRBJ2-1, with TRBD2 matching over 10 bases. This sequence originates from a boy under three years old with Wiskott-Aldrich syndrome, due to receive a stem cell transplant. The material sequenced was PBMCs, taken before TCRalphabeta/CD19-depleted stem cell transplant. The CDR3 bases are TGCGCCAGCAGCTTGAGGCTAGCGGGAGAGTTAAACAATGAGCAGTTCTTC. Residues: CASSLRLAGELNNEQFF. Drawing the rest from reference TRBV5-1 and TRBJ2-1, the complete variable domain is KAGVTQTPRYLIKTRGQQVTLSCSPISGHRSVSWYQQTPGQGLQFLFEYFSETQRNKGNFPGRFSGRQFSNSRSEMNVSTLELGDSALYLCASSLRLAGELNNEQFFGPGTRLTVL.